The clone carrying this TCR beta chain was counted between two and nine times. Its antigen is as yet unknown. The sample is drawn from a study of T-cell memory formation after mild COVID-19. Findings and caveats of the study: While clones contracting from day 15 to 85 were balanced between CD4 and CD8, later expanders leaned CD4+. The CD4+ clones that contracted clustered mainly within CM and EM, and the CD8+ clones concentrated in EMRA. Pre-infection memory carried some responding clones, suggesting that cross-reactive memory joined.

TCRdb re-called the 5' RACE reads through MiXCR, storing one row per CDR3 protein. The sample consists of 220,000 or so distinct CDR3 sequences, 9.5% of them appearing once. The junction had 16 bases not matched to a gene; V was cut back by 7 bases and J by 5 bases. Germline-derived CDR1 and CDR2 are SEHNR and FQNEAQ (reference sequence). CDR3 size: 17 residues. The sequenced sample was PBMCs or a T cell subset sorted from them (not recorded which). This clonotype was obtained from a man aged 18 to 29 who had mild COVID-19 (a few samples of this study predate the infection). Cell type and time point are not known. The chain employs TRBV7-9 and TRBJ2-1, with 8 nucleotides matching TRBD2. In DNA, the CDR3 is TGTGCCAGCAACTTCCGAAGGGCACTAGCGGATAACAATGAGCAGTTCTTC. It codes for CASNFRRALADNNEQFF.